This entry is about one T cell receptor beta chain. Per the original data handling: Amplification of reference gene primers provided the estimated nucleated cell counts. TCRdb's table, derived via immunoSEQ multiplex PCR, lists solely in-frame clones and lacks some. Clonal size and the V and J genes are those of that table, whereas D and trimming came from the DNA. The sample records some 150,000 clones, about four fifths being singletons. The data stem from a study of blood T cell repertoires in COVID-19. As for the study in general: Acute and convalescent COVID-19 specimens originated in the United States, Italy and Spain. From T cells, B-cell-depleted T cells, or PBMCs came the material, which was cDNA or gDNA.

The CDR3 loop spans 14 amino acids. J lost 3 bases, V lost 5 bases, and 6 bases had no gene match. CDR1 and CDR2 from the germline V gene are MNHEY and SMNVEV (reference sequence). The specimen sequenced was peripheral blood. The TCR sequence derives from a human donor with acute or convalescent COVID-19. The donor label of this sample is uncertain. This sequence joins TRBV27 and TRBJ1-2; 7 bases line up with TRBD1. The CDR3 DNA follows: TGTGCCAGCAGTATGGGACAGTCTTACTATGGCTACACCTTC. This encodes CASSMGQSYYGYTF.